One and the same sample provided the 31 T cell receptor beta chains below, sequenced in a study of blood T cell repertoires in COVID-19. Clones were read by immunoSEQ multiplex PCR, and TCRdb kept only the in-frame ones, dropping some. The sample includes about 320,000 clones, over 80% of them seen just once. The sample consisted of PBMCs or T cells enriched from blood (not recorded which). These receptors were taken from a man aged 30-40 years who had recovered from COVID-19.

The V call is TRBV28, the J call TRBJ1-6; maybe TRBD1 (6 bases). Trimming removed 2 bases from V and 14 bases from J, with 19 bases in between. CDR3 size: 15 residues. Per germline, CDR1 MDHEN and CDR2 SYDVKM. CDR3 DNA: TGTGCCAGCAGTTTAGCCGGGCAGGGGAAGGATTCCCTCCACTTT. Translated: CASSLAGQGKDSLHF.

The chain carries TRBV7-7 and TRBJ2-1; TRBD2 agrees at 10 bases. CDR3 length equals 14 residues. Trimming at V came to 5 bases and at J to 7 bases, leaving 5 bases not matched to a gene. CDR1 is SSHAT, CDR2 FNYEAQ, per germline (reference sequence). CDR3 amino acids: CASSAGLAANEQFF. The DNA for the CDR3 is TGTGCCAGCAGCGCCGGACTAGCGGCGAATGAGCAGTTCTTC.

This chain connects TRBV5-6 to TRBJ1-5, with 7 bases lining up with TRBD1. The CDR3 has 14 residues. The V gene end was trimmed by 4 bases and the J gene end by 6 bases; junction bases not matched to a gene: 7. Germline CDR1 and CDR2: SGHDT and YYEEEE. CDR3 nucleotides: TGTGCCAGCAGCAAGACAGGGACGAGTCAGCCCCAGCATTTT. It is translated as CASSKTGTSQPQHF.

This chain links TRBV14 with TRBJ2-2, with TRBD2 identical over 14 bases. The CDR3 has 19 residues. V gave up 3 bases and J gave up 0 bases; unmatched junction bases: 6. The germline V gene has CDR1 SGHDN and CDR2 FVKESK. The CDR3 protein is CASSHGLAGGPSNTGELFF. In DNA form, the CDR3 reads TGTGCCAGCAGCCACGGACTAGCGGGGGGTCCTTCGAACACCGGGGAGCTGTTTTTT.

This clone appeared a few times. The chain carries TRBV6-5 and TRBJ2-7; 10 nucleotides agree with TRBD1. With V trimmed by 2 bases and J by 7 bases, 8 bases remained unmatched. This CDR3 contains 15 residues. Germline V gene lookup returns CDR1 MNHEY and CDR2 SVGAGI. The CDR3 here is CASSYPGQGTKEQYF. The CDR3 coding sequence is TGTGCCAGCAGTTACCCGGGACAGGGGACGAAGGAGCAGTACTTC.

The CDR3 nucleotides read TGTGCCAGCAGCTTGGGGGTTGCCGGGTACGAGCAGTACTTC. Translated: CASSLGVAGYEQYF. The V and J genes are TRBV5-4 and TRBJ2-7; D not resolved. The germline V and J ends were trimmed by 0 bases and 4 bases, with 11 bases remaining between them. The germline gives CDR1 SGHNT, CDR2 YYREEE (reference sequence). CDR3 size: 14 residues.

The CDR3 DNA reads as TGCGCCAGCAGCTTGCCGACAGGGTTAGATGGCTACACCTTC. Its translation: CASSLPTGLDGYTF. The chain links TRBV5-1 to TRBJ1-2; TRBD1 matches 7 bases. The CDR3 is made up of 14 amino acids. Per germline, CDR1 SGHRS and CDR2 YFSETQ. J lost 6 bases, V lost 1 base, and 6 bases had no gene match.

This sequence joins TRBV18 and TRBJ2-3; 10 positions agree with TRBD1. Germline CDR1 KGHSH, CDR2 LQKENI. The J segment lost 3 bases and the V segment lost 9 bases, leaving 12 bases of the junction unmatched. CDR3 length: 16 amino acids. The CDR3 sequence: CASYSRQGAGTDTQYF. CDR3 nucleotides: TGTGCCAGTTATTCGCGACAGGGGGCAGGAACAGATACGCAGTATTTT.

This clone was counted only a few times. The chain combines TRBV5-6 with TRBJ1-2, with D unclear. The CDR3 totals 14 residues. In germline, CDR1 is SGHDT, CDR2 YYEEEE. V was clipped by 0 bases and J by 7 bases, with 13 bases between them. This CDR3 is CASSLEVTRGGYTF. The CDR3 DNA reads as TGTGCCAGCAGCTTGGAGGTGACCCGAGGTGGCTACACCTTC. Using reference TRBV5-6 and TRBJ1-2 for the parts outside the CDR3, the full variable domain is DAGVTQSPTHLIKTRGQQVTLRCSPKSGHDTVSWYQQALGQGPQFIFQYYEEEERQRGNFPDRFSGHQFPNYSSELNVNALLLGDSALYLCASSLEVTRGGYTFGSGTRLTVV.

The J gene is TRBJ1-5, the V gene TRBV9; TRBD1 matches at 8 bases. The CDR3 sequence is 14 residues long. From germline, CDR1 is SGDLS and CDR2 YYNGEE. V shed 1 base, J shed 7 bases, and the junction held 4 bases outside the gene matches. The CDR3 loop reads CASSVTDRVQPQHF. The CDR3 DNA reads TGTGCCAGCAGCGTAACGGACAGGGTCCAGCCCCAGCATTTT.

The DNA for the CDR3 is TGTGCCAGCAGCCAGGGGGATACGCAGTATTTT. Protein sequence: CASSQGDTQYF. The V and J genes are TRBV2 and TRBJ2-3; possibly TRBD1 for D (6 bases). The germline V and J ends were trimmed by 6 bases and 6 bases, with 7 bases remaining between them. This CDR3 has 11 amino acids. In germline, CDR1 is SNHLY, CDR2 FYNNEI.

The rearrangement links TRBV19 to TRBJ1-2; TRBD1 is a possible D gene (6 bases). The V end lost 9 bases, the J end lost 5 bases, and 16 bases lay between the germline ends. The CDR3 loop spans 13 amino acids. Germline values: CDR1 LNHDA, CDR2 SQIVND (reference sequence). The CDR3 nucleotides are TGTGCCAGCAAGACAGGACCAAATTATGGCTACACCTTC. It is translated as CASKTGPNYGYTF.

V usage is TRBV19 and J usage is TRBJ1-5; TRBD1 matches at 9 bases. The CDR3 length is 13 residues. Germline V CDR1 and CDR2: LNHDA, SQIVND (reference sequence). V was pared by 6 bases and J by 6 bases, with 3 bases of the junction left unmatched. CDR3 amino acids: CASSPTGGQPQHF. The CDR3, as DNA: TGTGCCAGTAGCCCGACAGGGGGTCAGCCCCAGCATTTT.

This chain connects TRBV20-1 to TRBJ2-2, with D maybe TRBD2 (5 bases). CDR3 length: 14 residues. CDR1 and CDR2 (germline): DFQATT, SNEGSKA (reference sequence). V was cut by 3 bases and J by 0 bases, with 8 bases left in between. CDR3 bases: TGCAGTGCTAGTCGCGGGTCGAACACCGGGGAGCTGTTTTTT. Its translation: CSASRGSNTGELFF.

The V gene is TRBV21-1, the J gene TRBJ1-5. TRBV21-1 is annotated as a pseudogene. The CDR3 consists of 17 residues. The CDR3 region has the DNA TGTGCCAGCAGCAAGAAGAGGGGGAGGGGTAGCAATCAGCCCCAGCATTTT. Amino acid sequence: CASSKKRGRGSNQPQHF.

The CDR3 DNA is TGTGCCAGCAGTGGACAGGGGGCCTCCGAGCAGTACTTC. Its translation: CASSGQGASEQYF. The chain recombines TRBV28 with TRBJ2-7, with TRBD1 matching over 11 bases. This CDR3 region has 13 residues. V trimming: 5 bases; J trimming: 6 bases; junction bases outside the gene matches: 3. Germline CDR1 MDHEN, CDR2 SYDVKM.

The CDR3 DNA follows: TGTGCCAGCAGCTGGACTAACCAAGAGACCCAGTACTTC. Translating gives CASSWTNQETQYF. The gene calls are TRBV7-2 and TRBJ2-5; perhaps TRBD2 as D (6 bases). This CDR3 is 13 amino acids long. CDR1 and CDR2 from the germline V gene are SGHTA and FQGNSA. Trimming took off 4 bases at V and 0 bases at J, with 6 bases between the two ends.

This clone was observed a single time. The V gene is TRBV4-2, the J gene TRBJ2-3; D is ambiguous. CDR1 and CDR2 (germline): LGHNA, YNFKEQ. The CDR3 is made up of 17 amino acids. Trimming removed 4 bases at V and 5 bases at J, with 22 bases between. This CDR3 reads CASSPLLSDRRKDTQYF. CDR3 nucleotide sequence: TGTGCCAGCAGCCCCCTTTTAAGCGATCGTAGGAAAGATACGCAGTATTTT.

V is TRBV9 and J is TRBJ2-3; 9 bases agree with TRBD1. Trimming removed 6 bases from V and 6 bases from J; junction bases left unmatched: 8. The CDR3 is 14 amino acids. The germline gives CDR1 SGDLS, CDR2 YYNGEE. The CDR3 sequence is CASTPQGAGDTQYF. The DNA of the CDR3 is TGTGCCAGCACCCCACAGGGGGCTGGTGATACGCAGTATTTT.

The chain couples TRBV9 to TRBJ2-1; 14 nucleotides match TRBD2. V was clipped by 2 bases and J by 8 bases; unmatched bases: 3. The CDR3 is 15 residues long. Germline V gene lookup returns CDR1 SGDLS and CDR2 YYNGEE. This chain's CDR3 is CASSVTSGGADEQFF. CDR3 in DNA: TGTGCCAGCAGCGTGACTAGCGGGGGGGCTGATGAGCAGTTCTTC.

The chain couples TRBV6-2 or TRBV6-3 to TRBJ1-6, with unresolved D. Germline CDR1 and CDR2: MNHEY and SVGEGT. The CDR3 has 14 residues. V was trimmed by 6 bases and J by 9 bases, leaving 15 bases between them. Written as DNA, the CDR3 is TGTGCCAGCAGCATCAGCGGGGAGGGTTCACCCCTCCACTTT. Translating it yields CASSISGEGSPLHF.

The CDR3 DNA reads TGTGCCAGCAGCCCAGAGACAGGGAACAAAAACATTCAGTACTTC. It yields the protein CASSPETGNKNIQYF. The rearrangement joins TRBV7-2 to TRBJ2-4, with TRBD1 matching 7 bases. The CDR3 runs to 15 residues. The germline CDR1 and CDR2 sequences are SGHTA and FQGNSA. After removal of 5 bases from V and 3 bases from J, the junction contained 7 bases not matched to a gene.

CDR3 protein: CASSSGDSTGYTF. The CDR3 nucleotides read TGTGCCAGCAGCTCTGGTGACAGTACTGGCTACACCTTC. The rearrangement uses TRBV11-3 and TRBJ1-2; perhaps TRBD1 as D (5 bases). V lost 4 bases to trimming and J lost 7 bases, with 13 bases between them. There are 13 residues in the CDR3. Germline V gene sequence: CDR1 SGHNT, CDR2 YENEEA. The whole variable domain, filled in from reference TRBV11-3 and TRBJ1-2, reads EAGVVQSPRYKIIEKKQPVAFWCNPISGHNTLYWYLQNLGQGPELLIRYENEEAVDDSQLPKDRFSAERLKGVDSTLKIQPAELGDSAVYLCASSSGDSTGYTFGSGTRLTVV.

This chain connects TRBV6-5 to TRBJ2-7; D is possibly TRBD1 (6 bases). The CDR3 contains 16 residues. CDR1 and CDR2 (germline): MNHEY, SVGAGI. Trimming took 2 bases from V and 4 from J, leaving 18 bases between them. CDR3 coding DNA: TGTGCCAGCAGTTACAGCCGCCACCTAGGGGGTTACGAGCAGTACTTC. Its protein product is CASSYSRHLGGYEQYF.

V is TRBV28 and J is TRBJ1-5; 9 positions match TRBD1. Germline V gene data show CDR1 as MDHEN and CDR2 as SYDVKM. J was trimmed by 6 bases and V by 5 bases; bases with no gene match: 8. This CDR3 is built from 15 residues. CDR3 sequence (DNA): TGTGCCAGCAGTATGGACAGGGGAGGTGGTCAGCCCCAGCATTTT. Its translation: CASSMDRGGGQPQHF.

The chain has TRBV2 and TRBJ2-5; 9 bases map to TRBD2. Germline trimming cut 2 bases from V and 5 bases from J; bases unmatched to any gene: 6. The CDR3 contains 15 residues. Germline V gene lookup returns CDR1 SNHLY and CDR2 FYNNEI. The CDR3 loop reads CASSERRGGLETQYF. The CDR3 DNA follows: TGTGCCAGCAGTGAAAGGCGGGGGGGCCTTGAGACCCAGTACTTC.

V usage is TRBV5-4 and J usage is TRBJ2-1; D is perhaps TRBD1 (5 bases). Trimming removed 4 bases from V and 0 bases from J, with 11 bases in between. Germline values: CDR1 SGHNT, CDR2 YYREEE (reference sequence). CDR3 length: 15 amino acids. CDR3: CASSLDSSSYNEQFF. For the CDR3, the DNA is TGTGCCAGCAGCCTCGACAGTAGCTCCTACAATGAGCAGTTCTTC. The whole variable domain, remainder taken from reference TRBV5-4 and TRBJ2-1, is ETGVTQSPTHLIKTRGQQVTLRCSSQSGHNTVSWYQQALGQGPQFIFQYYREEENGRGNFPPRFSGLQFPNYSSELNVNALELDDSALYLCASSLDSSSYNEQFFGPGTRLTVL.

The rearrangement joins TRBV19 to TRBJ2-7, with D possibly matching TRBD2 (6 bases). With 5 bases removed from V and 0 bases from J, the gap between germline ends came to 17 bases. Germline V gene sequence: CDR1 LNHDA, CDR2 SQIVND (reference sequence). The CDR3 is made up of 16 amino acids. The DNA of the CDR3 is TGTGCCAGTAGTCTCCGCGCCGGGAGCAGCTCCTACGAGCAGTACTTC. This sequence encodes CASSLRAGSSSYEQYF.

This clone was seen only a few times. J is TRBJ1-2 and V is TRBV5-8; TRBD1 is a possible D gene (5 bases). The CDR3 is 12 amino acids. Germline loops: CDR1 SGHTS, CDR2 YDEGEE. The CDR3 region has the DNA TGTTCTAAGGGCAGGGATTCCTATGGCTACACCTTC. Residues: CSKGRDSYGYTF.

This chain joins TRBV6-1 and TRBJ1-2; 8 nucleotides align to TRBD1. The CDR3 runs to 14 residues. The junction had 7 bases not matched to a gene; V was cut back by 2 bases and J by 8 bases. Germline V lookup: CDR1 MNHNS, CDR2 SASEGT. The CDR3 loop reads CASSEIQGARGYTF. As DNA, the CDR3 is TGTGCCAGCAGTGAAATTCAGGGGGCGCGGGGCTACACCTTC.

The genes are TRBV28 and TRBJ2-1; 8 bases line up with TRBD1. The length of the CDR3 is 16 residues. Trimming cost V 6 bases and J 1 base; bases outside gene matches: 8. CDR1 and CDR2 (germline): MDHEN, SYDVKM. The CDR3 sequence is CASRTTGGSSYNEQFF. CDR3 DNA: TGTGCCAGCAGGACTACAGGGGGTAGTTCCTACAATGAGCAGTTCTTC. Together with reference TRBV28 and TRBJ2-1, the CDR3 gives the full variable domain: DVKVTQSSRYLVKRTGEKVFLECVQDMDHENMFWYRQDPGLGLRLIYFSYDVKMKEKGDIPEGYSVSREKKERFSLILESASTNQTSMYLCASRTTGGSSYNEQFFGPGTRLTVL.